This T cell receptor (beta chain) was retrieved from a study of blood T cell repertoires in COVID-19. Overall study context: The United States, Italy and Spain were the sources of the acute and convalescent COVID-19 samples. Sources were T cells, B-cell-depleted T cells, or PBMCs; the material itself was cDNA or gDNA.

This CDR3 contains 14 residues. CDR1 is MNHEY, CDR2 SVGAGI, per germline. Trimming cost V 6 bases and J 4 bases; bases outside gene matches: 8. In the source study's methods: Counts of nucleated cells, estimated from reference gene primer amplification, were obtained. The table came from immunoSEQ multiplex PCR; TCRdb's copy has only in-frame clones and leaves some out. V and J calls and clone size are as listed in that table; D and trimming were resolved from the DNA. Of about 220,000 clones in the sample, roughly 80% were seen once. The chain recombines TRBV6-5 with TRBJ1-2; 7 bases fit TRBD1. Input material: peripheral blood. This clonotype was obtained from a woman aged 70 to 79 with acute or convalescent COVID-19. The chain's CDR3 is CASSRDRAIYGYTF. CDR3 coding DNA: TGTGCCAGCAGCCGCGACAGGGCCATCTATGGCTACACCTTC.